This T cell receptor (beta chain) is drawn from a study of blood T cell repertoires in COVID-19. At the level of the study: T cells, B-cell-depleted T cells, or PBMCs provided the cDNA or gDNA that served as material.

Per the original data handling: Reference gene primer amplification gave nucleated cell count estimates. Sequencing used immunoSEQ multiplex PCR; TCRdb keeps in-frame clones, though not all of them. Clonal size and the V and J genes are those of that table, whereas D and trimming came from the DNA. The profile shows approximately 150,000 clones, 85% to 90% of them singletons. Patients in Seattle were enrolled during active infection, then followed longitudinally. The germline CDR1 and CDR2 sequences are LNHNV and YYDKDF (reference sequence). The CDR3 loop spans 13 amino acids. Trimming cost V 8 bases and J 4 bases, with 13 bases left between them.

This receptor was obtained from a young man with COVID-19, enrolled during active disease. The source material was peripheral blood. V and J are TRBV15 and TRBJ2-3; TRBD2 is a possible D gene (6 bases). In DNA, the CDR3 is TGTGCCACCCCGGGGGAGGAGGCAGATACGCAGTATTTT. Protein product: CATPGEEADTQYF.